The next 14 T cell receptor beta chains were all read from a single sample in a study of shared clonotypes between healthy human individuals. Naive CD8 cells lacked CD45RO, underwent positive selection for CCR7 and left out terminally differentiated effector memory CD45RA+ cells. Clones were read by immunoSEQ multiplex PCR, and TCRdb kept only the in-frame ones, dropping some. The data contain 2 million or so clones, roughly 94% of them singletons. The source material was naive CD8+ T cells sorted from blood. The receptors derive from a man in his late teens or twenties in good health.

This clone is a singleton in its sample. The chain recombines TRBV6-5 with TRBJ2-7; D is possibly TRBD2 (5 bases). CDR1 is MNHEY and CDR2 is SVGAGI in the germline V gene. Trimming cost V 0 bases and J 5 bases, with 11 bases left between them. This CDR3 has 14 residues. The CDR3 DNA is TGTGCCAGCAGTTACTCCGAGGGAATTAACGAGCAGTACTTC. Translation gives CASSYSEGINEQYF.

This chain uses TRBV9 with TRBJ2-7; a possible D gene is TRBD2 (5 bases). CDR3 size: 14 residues. Germline V lookup: CDR1 SGDLS, CDR2 YYNGEE. V was shortened by 3 bases and J by 6 bases, with 16 bases between the two germline ends. As DNA, the CDR3 is TGTGCCAGCAGCGCGGCCGGATACGGAGGCGAGCAGTACTTC. Its translation is CASSAAGYGGEQYF.

V gene TRBV9 combines with J gene TRBJ2-1, with 9 bases matching TRBD2. The germline CDR1 and CDR2 sequences are SGDLS and YYNGEE. V dropped 0 bases and J dropped 0; count of bases not matched to a gene: 10. The CDR3 is 19 residues long. For the CDR3, the DNA is TGTGCCAGCAGCGTAGTGCCTAGCGGGGTCCCTAGCTCCTACAATGAGCAGTTCTTC. Protein sequence: CASSVVPSGVPSSYNEQFF.

The rearrangement uses TRBV11-1 and TRBJ2-1; D is perhaps TRBD1 or TRBD2 (6 bases each). The germline CDR1 and CDR2 sequences are SGHAT and FQDESV (reference sequence). CDR3 length: 15 amino acids. Trimming took off 3 bases at V and 10 bases at J, with 19 bases between the two ends. CDR3 protein: CASSLVTGWGEEQFF. DNA for the CDR3: TGTGCCAGCAGCTTGGTGACAGGATGGGGGGAGGAGCAGTTCTTC.

This chain connects TRBV7-9 to TRBJ1-6, with D unclear. Trimming shortened V by 4 bases and J by 8 bases, and 9 bases separated the two germline ends. The germline V gene has CDR1 SEHNR and CDR2 FQNEAQ (reference sequence). This CDR3 comprises 13 residues. For the CDR3, the DNA is TGTGCCAGCAGCTCATGGGGTGATTCACCCCTCCACTTT. Its protein is CASSSWGDSPLHF.

The chain recombines TRBV9 with TRBJ1-2; D might be TRBD1 (6 bases). This CDR3 spans 13 amino acids. With 3 bases removed from V and 2 bases from J, the gap between germline ends came to 8 bases. Germline V gene data show CDR1 as SGDLS and CDR2 as YYNGEE. CDR3 in amino acids: CASSDDRNYGYTF. CDR3 sequence (DNA): TGTGCCAGCAGCGACGACAGGAACTATGGCTACACCTTC.

The chain uses TRBV6-5 and TRBJ1-6; 11 nucleotides line up with TRBD1. The V and J ends lost 7 bases and 10 bases, in that order; junction bases with no gene match: 6. Germline CDR1 and CDR2: MNHEY and SVGAGI. This CDR3 spans 14 amino acids. The CDR3 DNA sequence: TGTGCCAGCACTGTAGGGACAGGGGGGTCACCCCTCCACTTT. Translating it yields CASTVGTGGSPLHF.

The V and J genes are TRBV6-5 and TRBJ1-1, with 7 bases identical to TRBD1. V was pared by 7 bases and J by 4 bases, with 6 bases of the junction left unmatched. Germline CDR1 and CDR2: MNHEY and SVGAGI. The CDR3 is 13 residues long. The CDR3 DNA is TGTGCCAGCAATCCAGGGGGAGGCACTGAAGCTTTCTTT. The encoded protein is CASNPGGGTEAFF.

In regard to this clone: The same CDR3 is also encoded by other DNA sequences in this sample. The chain couples TRBV5-6 to TRBJ2-7, with D tentatively TRBD2 (5 bases). The V and J ends lost 4 bases and 4 bases respectively, with 6 bases between them. Germline CDR1 SGHDT, CDR2 YYEEEE. This CDR3 spans 11 amino acids. CDR3 coding DNA: TGTGCCAGCAGCGGCGGGTACGAGCAGTACTTC. Translation: CASSGGYEQYF.

This clone has a single count. The chain is built from TRBV19 and TRBJ2-7; 9 bases match TRBD1. Per germline, CDR1 LNHDA and CDR2 SQIVND (reference sequence). V trimming: 2 bases; J trimming: 0 bases; junction bases outside the gene matches: 2. The length of the CDR3 is 15 residues. CDR3 nucleotides: TGTGCCAGTAGTATAAGACAGGGGGGCTCCTACGAGCAGTACTTC. Amino acids: CASSIRQGGSYEQYF.

The chain employs TRBV6-1 and TRBJ2-7, with D maybe TRBD1 (6 bases). This CDR3 region has 14 residues. Trimming removed 7 bases from V and 1 base from J, with 14 bases in between. Per germline, CDR1 MNHNS and CDR2 SASEGT. The CDR3 loop is CASTPRGKSYEQYF. CDR3 DNA sequence: TGTGCCAGCACCCCCAGGGGTAAGTCCTACGAGCAGTACTTC.

Note on this clone: The identical CDR3 is also encoded by other nucleotide sequences in the sample. The genes are TRBV4-3 and TRBJ1-1; perhaps TRBD1 as D (6 bases). The germline V gene has CDR1 LGHNA and CDR2 YSLEER. V was trimmed by 0 bases and J by 4 bases, leaving 12 bases between them. This CDR3 comprises 15 residues. CDR3 sequence reads: CASSQDGGAGTEAFF. In DNA form, the CDR3 reads TGCGCCAGCAGCCAAGATGGGGGGGCGGGCACTGAAGCTTTCTTT.

The chain uses TRBV30 and TRBJ2-5; D perhaps matches TRBD2 (6 bases). CDR3 size: 12 residues. The V end lost 4 bases, the J end lost 2 bases, and 8 bases lay between the germline ends. CDR1 is GTSNPN and CDR2 is SVGIG in the germline V gene (reference sequence). For the CDR3, the DNA is TGTGCCTGGAATGGGGGGCAAGAGACCCAGTACTTC. Translation: CAWNGGQETQYF.

Details on this clone: The junction and the germline gene differ at one end; a read error may be behind it. This rearrangement joins TRBV6-1 to TRBJ2-7; D may correspond to TRBD1 or TRBD2 (5 bases each). CDR1 MNHNS and CDR2 SASEGT come from the germline V gene. The CDR3 contains 13 residues. CDR3 nucleotides: TGTGCCAGTAGTGGGGTAGAGGGGTACGAGCAGTACTTC. Protein product: CASSGVEGYEQYF.